This T cell receptor (beta chain) was observed in a study of tumor-infiltrating lymphocytes in localized non-small cell lung cancer. About the study: Patients included smokers and never-smokers with various histologies, some sampled after neoadjuvant chemotherapy.

Generated by immunoSEQ multiplex PCR, the TCRdb table keeps only in-frame clones and is missing some. The table records about 16,000 clones, 69% of them present only once. Regarding this clone: Its antigen remains unknown.

Study results and caveats: Not all patients were TCR sequenced, owing to tissue quantity.

V was clipped by 1 base and J by 0 bases, with 2 bases between them. Germline values: CDR1 SGHRS, CDR2 YFSETQ. The CDR3 runs to 12 residues. The sequenced sample consisted of lung tumor tissue. The sequence derives from a human donor with non-small cell lung cancer. This sequence joins TRBV5-1 and TRBJ2-7, with no clear D. The CDR3 DNA follows: TGCGCCAGCAGCTTGACCTCCTACGAGCAGTACTTC. Translating gives CASSLTSYEQYF.